The 18 T cell receptor beta chains below all came from one sample that was sequenced in a study of T-cell memory formation after mild COVID-19. TCRdb reprocessed the 5' RACE reads via MiXCR and lists one record per CDR3 protein. The sample lists around 300,000 distinct CDR3 sequences; approximately 14% were seen once. The specimen was PBMCs or a T cell subset sorted from them (not recorded which). These receptors all stem from a young man who had mild COVID-19 (a few samples of this study predate the infection). Cell type and time point are not known.

V and J are TRBV6-5 and TRBJ1-1, with D possibly being TRBD1 (6 bases). Germline loops: CDR1 MNHEY, CDR2 SVGAGI. Trimming removed 7 bases at V and 3 bases at J, with 15 bases between. The CDR3 is 14 amino acids. CDR3 DNA: TGTGCCAGCACCAAACAGGGATTTCACACTGAAGCTTTCTTT. Encoded protein: CASTKQGFHTEAFF.

V and J are TRBV5-1 and TRBJ1-1; 7 bases agree with TRBD1. This CDR3 has 13 residues. Germline V lookup: CDR1 SGHRS, CDR2 YFSETQ. V dropped 7 bases and J dropped 4; count of bases not matched to a gene: 7. The CDR3 sequence: CASHLRGGTEAFF. The CDR3 DNA is TGCGCCAGCCATCTCAGGGGGGGCACTGAAGCTTTCTTT.

The chain combines TRBV15 with TRBJ1-2; D is ambiguous. The CDR3 loop spans 17 amino acids. The germline CDR1 and CDR2 sequences are LNHNV and YYDKDF (reference sequence). V was clipped by 0 bases and J by 0 bases, with 14 bases between them. In DNA form, the CDR3 reads TGTGCCACCAGCAGAGACAGGCCCCCTCCTGCTAACTATGGCTACACCTTC. Protein sequence: CATSRDRPPPANYGYTF.

This clonotype has only a few counts. The chain couples TRBV12-3 or TRBV12-4 to TRBJ2-7; possibly TRBD2 for D (5 bases). The CDR3 spans 14 residues. V was trimmed by 6 bases and J by 5 bases, leaving 17 bases between them. The CDR3 reads CASSLTFRGDEQYF. Written as DNA, the CDR3 is TGTGCCAGCAGCCTCACTTTCCGGGGTGACGAGCAGTACTTC.

This clonotype has at least ten counts. DNA of the CDR3: TGTGCCAGCAGCCAGGGTATGAGGCGGGGCGCGACTGAAGCTTTCTTT. Translated: CASSQGMRRGATEAFF. The genes are TRBV6-5 and TRBJ1-1; D might be TRBD1 (5 bases). The V and J ends lost 6 bases and 5 bases respectively, with 22 bases between them. This CDR3 has 16 residues. Germline V gene sequence: CDR1 MNHEY, CDR2 SVGAGI.

The chain links TRBV4-1 to TRBJ2-3; D gene unclear. CDR3 length: 15 residues. Germline CDR1 and CDR2: MGHRA and YSYEKL. V lost 2 bases to trimming and J lost 4 bases, with 13 bases between them. In DNA, the CDR3 is TGCGCCAGCAGCCAACTGAAGGGTGGGGCAGATACGCAGTATTTT. Its protein is CASSQLKGGADTQYF.

The chain uses TRBV5-1 and TRBJ1-4; unclear D gene. CDR1 is SGHRS, CDR2 YFSETQ, per germline. V lost 1 base, J lost 0 bases, and 10 bases lay in between. The CDR3 runs 16 residues. This CDR3 reads CASSLSQAATNEKLFF. The CDR3 nucleotides read TGCGCCAGCAGCTTGTCGCAGGCTGCAACTAATGAAAAACTGTTTTTT.

The chain employs TRBV20-1 and TRBJ2-7; D unresolved. Per the germline V gene, CDR1 is DFQATT and CDR2 is SNEGSKA (reference sequence). The V end was cut by 2 bases, the J end by 2 bases, with 10 bases between. This CDR3 comprises 13 residues. The CDR3 reads CSARHPGTYEQYV. The CDR3 DNA sequence: TGCAGTGCTAGACATCCGGGCACCTACGAGCAGTACGTC.

This clonotype was observed a handful of times. The chain carries TRBV6-2 or TRBV6-3 and TRBJ2-3, with D perhaps TRBD2 (6 bases). CDR3 length equals 16 residues. Trimming stripped 2 bases from V and 4 bases from J, with 16 bases between. The germline CDR1 and CDR2 sequences are MNHEY and SVGEGT. The CDR3 DNA is TGTGCCAGCAGTTACAGTTGGGAGGTCGTGGCAGATACGCAGTATTTT. This translates into CASSYSWEVVADTQYF.

This chain uses TRBV2 with TRBJ1-1; D not certain. Germline-derived CDR1 and CDR2 are SNHLY and FYNNEI. The V end lost 2 bases, the J end lost 3 bases, and 13 bases lay between the germline ends. The CDR3 has 15 amino acids. The CDR3 spells CASSERSGGHTEAFF. The CDR3 nucleotides read TGTGCCAGCAGTGAAAGGTCAGGAGGACACACTGAAGCTTTCTTT.

The chain has TRBV20-1 and TRBJ2-7, with TRBD2 matching over 10 bases. This CDR3 has 15 amino acids. The V gene end was trimmed by 0 bases and the J gene end by 4 bases; junction bases not matched to a gene: 6. Germline V gene lookup returns CDR1 DFQATT and CDR2 SNEGSKA (reference sequence). DNA of the CDR3: TGCAGTGCTAGAGATCCGATTAGCGGGGGGTACGAGCAGTACGTC. Its translation is CSARDPISGGYEQYV.

The V and J genes are TRBV27 and TRBJ2-3; 8 nucleotides line up with TRBD2. V shed 5 bases, J shed 10 bases, and the junction held 8 bases outside the gene matches. The CDR3 extends over 13 amino acids. Germline V CDR1 and CDR2: MNHEY, SMNVEV (reference sequence). The CDR3 region is CASSLRTTSAQYF. The CDR3 nucleotides read TGTGCCAGCAGTCTCCGAACGACTAGCGCGCAGTATTTT.

This clonotype has only a few counts. The chain couples TRBV6-5 to TRBJ2-7; weak D call: TRBD1 (5 bases). This CDR3 has 12 residues. The germline V gene has CDR1 MNHEY and CDR2 SVGAGI. Deletions cut 6 bases from V and 4 bases from J, with 10 bases between. The CDR3 region is CASSPDTYEQYF. Written as DNA, the CDR3 is TGTGCCAGCAGCCCGGACACGTACGAGCAGTACTTC.

The J gene is TRBJ2-5, the V gene TRBV27; D could derive from TRBD1 or TRBD2 (5 bases each). Germline CDR1 is MNHEY and CDR2 is SMNVEV (reference sequence). V was shortened by 6 bases and J by 4 bases, with 24 bases between the two germline ends. This CDR3 is 17 amino acids long. The CDR3 bases are TGTGCCAGCAGCACCAGCTCTCGGGGCGGGTTCGTAGAGACCCAGTACTTC. Translating gives CASSTSSRGGFVETQYF.

V is TRBV4-3 and J is TRBJ2-2; D assignment may be TRBD1 or TRBD2 (5 bases each). This CDR3 region has 19 residues. Between the trimmed V and J ends, which lost 0 bases and 6 bases, there was a span of 23 bases. Germline V gene data show CDR1 as LGHNA and CDR2 as YSLEER. CDR3 residues: CASSQEGLNVGDSSGELFF. The CDR3 coding sequence is TGCGCCAGCAGCCAAGAGGGCTTGAATGTGGGGGATTCCTCCGGGGAGCTGTTTTTT.

This clonotype was observed a few times. The rearrangement links TRBV18 to TRBJ1-2, with D uncertain. V was clipped by 0 bases and J by 2 bases, with 10 bases between them. Germline V CDR1 and CDR2: KGHSH, LQKENI. The CDR3 runs 15 residues. This CDR3 reads CASSPPAVWNYGYTF. The CDR3 coding sequence is TGTGCCAGCTCACCACCGGCGGTTTGGAACTATGGCTACACCTTC.

The rearrangement links TRBV6-5 to TRBJ1-5; D is unclear. Germline V gene sequence: CDR1 MNHEY, CDR2 SVGAGI. The CDR3 contains 13 residues. V was shortened by 6 bases and J by 4 bases, with 10 bases between the two germline ends. The CDR3 loop is CASRSSRNQPQHF. CDR3 nucleotides: TGTGCCAGCAGAAGTTCGAGGAATCAGCCCCAGCATTTT.

This rearrangement joins TRBV20-1 to TRBJ2-7; 10 positions match TRBD2. V was clipped by 3 bases and J by 2 bases; unmatched bases: 4. CDR1 is DFQATT, CDR2 SNEGSKA, per germline (reference sequence). This CDR3 is 14 amino acids long. CDR3 coding DNA: TGCAGTGCTAGTAGCGGGGGGTTTACCTACGAGCAGTACGTC. Its translation: CSASSGGFTYEQYV.